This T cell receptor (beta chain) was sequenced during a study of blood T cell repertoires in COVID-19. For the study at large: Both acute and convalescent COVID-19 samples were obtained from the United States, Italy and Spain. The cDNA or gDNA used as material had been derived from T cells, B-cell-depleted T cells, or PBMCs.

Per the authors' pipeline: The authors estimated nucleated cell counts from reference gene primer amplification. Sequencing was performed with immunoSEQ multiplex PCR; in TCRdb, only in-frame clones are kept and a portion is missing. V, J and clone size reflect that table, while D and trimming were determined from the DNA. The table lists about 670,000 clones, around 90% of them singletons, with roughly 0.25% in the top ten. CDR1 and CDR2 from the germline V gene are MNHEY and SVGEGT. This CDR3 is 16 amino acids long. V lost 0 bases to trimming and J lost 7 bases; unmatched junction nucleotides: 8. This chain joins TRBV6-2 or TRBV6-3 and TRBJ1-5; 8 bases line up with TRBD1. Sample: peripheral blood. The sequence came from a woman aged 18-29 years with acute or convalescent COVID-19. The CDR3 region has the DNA TGTGCCAGCAGTTACTCCCAGGGGGCCCGGGCACAGCCCCAGCATTTT. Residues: CASSYSQGARAQPQHF.